Sequencing of this T cell receptor beta chain was carried out in a study of CD8 T cells in ankylosing spondylitis. Using its own MiXCR run on the 5' RACE reads, TCRdb lists one record per CDR3 protein. The top ten hold 0.85% to 1% of the sample, which has about 450,000 distinct CDR3 sequences, about 24% seen once. The CDR3 has 13 amino acids. V lost 0 bases, J lost 6 bases, and 10 bases lay in between. CDR1 is DFQATT, CDR2 SNEGSKA, per germline (reference sequence). This clonotype was seen a handful of times. No antigen is known for it. General study results and limits: The study identified a TCR beta motif of fewer than 10 highly homologous variants that appeared characteristic of ankylosing spondylitis blood. Disease-linked clones, CD8+, were relatively rare in peripheral blood.

The TCR comes from a male donor with ankylosing spondylitis. Sequenced input: blood, either unsorted or a sorted T cell fraction (not recorded which). This chain links TRBV20-1 with TRBJ2-3; D not certain. The CDR3 DNA sequence: TGCAGTGCTAGAGAGTCCAGCCCCGATACGCAGTATTTT. Residues: CSARESSPDTQYF.